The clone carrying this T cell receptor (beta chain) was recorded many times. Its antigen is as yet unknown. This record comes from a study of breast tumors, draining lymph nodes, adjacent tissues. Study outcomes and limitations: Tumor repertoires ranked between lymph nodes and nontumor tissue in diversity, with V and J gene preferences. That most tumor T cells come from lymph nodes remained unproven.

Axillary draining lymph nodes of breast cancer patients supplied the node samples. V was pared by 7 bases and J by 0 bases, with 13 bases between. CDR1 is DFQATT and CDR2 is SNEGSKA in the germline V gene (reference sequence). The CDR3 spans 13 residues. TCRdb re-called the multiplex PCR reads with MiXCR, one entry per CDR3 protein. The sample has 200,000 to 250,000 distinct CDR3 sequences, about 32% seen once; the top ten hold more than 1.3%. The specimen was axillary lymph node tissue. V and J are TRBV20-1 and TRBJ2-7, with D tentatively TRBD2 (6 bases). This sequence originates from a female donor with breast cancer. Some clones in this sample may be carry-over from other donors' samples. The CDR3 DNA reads TGCAGTGTGGGAGGAGCGGTCTCCTACGAGCAGTACTTC. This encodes CSVGGAVSYEQYF.